What follows are 8 T cell receptor beta chains derived from one specimen sequenced in a study of T-cell reconstitution after alpha-beta-depleted transplantation in children. Unique molecular identifiers were incorporated when the TCRbeta library was constructed. MiXCR was run by TCRdb on the PCR reads, yielding one entry per CDR3 protein. In the table there are 500,000 to 650,000 distinct CDR3 sequences, 11% of which are singletons. Sequenced here: PBMCs, mostly from graft donor cells, sampled 180 days after TCRalphabeta/CD19-depleted stem cell transplant. These TCRs come from a female patient aged 2-9 years who had a stem cell transplant for aplastic anemia, so the T cells may come from the graft donor.

This clonotype was seen repeatedly, ten times or more. The rearrangement links TRBV5-1 to TRBJ2-5; D remains unclear. Per germline, CDR1 SGHRS and CDR2 YFSETQ. This CDR3 is 14 amino acids long. Trimming shortened V by 3 bases and J by 2 bases, and 11 bases separated the two germline ends. As DNA, the CDR3 is TGCGCCAGCAGCTCGAGCGACTGGCAAGAGACCCAGTACTTC. It is translated as CASSSSDWQETQYF.

This clonotype turned up a few times. The rearrangement uses TRBV19 and TRBJ2-7; TRBD1 matches 10 bases. CDR3 length: 14 amino acids. Trimming removed 5 bases from V and 5 bases from J; junction bases left unmatched: 6. Germline V CDR1 and CDR2: LNHDA, SQIVND (reference sequence). CDR3 amino acids: CASSSDRGRHEQYF. CDR3 in DNA: TGTGCCAGTAGTTCGGACAGGGGGAGACACGAGCAGTACTTC.

The chain recombines TRBV27 with TRBJ2-3; TRBD1 agrees at 7 bases. Losses at the gene ends were 6 bases for V and 2 bases for J; bases not matched to a gene: 5. The germline gives CDR1 MNHEY, CDR2 SMNVEV (reference sequence). The CDR3 runs 14 residues. CDR3 residues: CASRDRFFTDTQYF. CDR3 in DNA: TGTGCCAGCAGGGACAGGTTCTTCACAGATACGCAGTATTTT.

This chain joins TRBV7-2 and TRBJ2-7; TRBD2 might be the D (7 bases). The CDR3 runs 16 residues. Germline CDR1 reads SGHTA; CDR2 reads FQGNSA. The V gene lost 0 bases and the J gene lost 1 base, with 13 bases spanning the gap. The CDR3 here is CASSLAGGGQSYEQYF. Here the CDR3 DNA reads TGTGCCAGCAGCTTAGCAGGCGGGGGCCAGTCCTACGAGCAGTACTTC.

V and J are TRBV7-2 and TRBJ2-1, with D tentatively TRBD1 (5 bases). In germline, CDR1 is SGHTA, CDR2 FQGNSA. V lost 5 bases and J lost 6, with 29 bases in between. The CDR3 extends over 19 amino acids. This CDR3 reads CASSLTWGQGSGPVNEQFF. CDR3 nucleotide sequence: TGTGCCAGCAGCCTAACGTGGGGCCAGGGCTCAGGCCCTGTCAATGAGCAGTTCTTC.

This clonotype was recorded at least ten times. V gene TRBV12-3 or TRBV12-4 combines with J gene TRBJ2-7; D is unclear. The ends were cut back, 3 bases at V and 3 bases at J, with 18 bases in the middle. The CDR3 is made up of 16 amino acids. CDR3 DNA: TGTGCCAGCAGTTTCCTCAGGCCCTCGCCCTACTACGAGCAGTACTTC. As protein: CASSFLRPSPYYEQYF.

The chain employs TRBV29-1 and TRBJ2-2, with TRBD2 identical over 9 bases. Germline CDR1 reads SQVTM; CDR2 reads ANQGSEA. CDR3 length equals 15 residues. J lost 8 bases, V lost 5 bases, and 12 bases had no gene match. For the CDR3, the DNA is TGCAGCGTTCAAGGGGGCCCGGGACTAGCTGGGGAGCTGTTTTTT. This codes for CSVQGGPGLAGELFF.

The rearrangement links TRBV10-3 to TRBJ1-1; possibly TRBD1 for D (5 bases). CDR3 length: 14 amino acids. V lost 4 bases to trimming and J lost 0 bases, with 9 bases between them. Germline V gene data show CDR1 as ENHRY and CDR2 as SYGVKD. CDR3 protein: CAISVAGMNTEAFF. CDR3 bases: TGTGCCATCAGTGTTGCAGGGATGAACACTGAAGCTTTCTTT.